This entry lists 21 T cell receptor beta chains sequenced from one sample in a study of cytomegalovirus exposure and HLA in healthy donors. TCRdb's copy holds only in-frame clones and misses some; the assay was immunoSEQ multiplex PCR. The data contain 220,000 or so clones, around 80% of them singletons. The sample was PBMCs. Every receptor here comes from a woman in her twenties or thirties in good health and CMV-seropositive.

This clone was seen a handful of times. V is TRBV4-1 and J is TRBJ1-3; D is possibly TRBD1 (6 bases). Trimming shortened V by 3 bases and J by 0 bases, and 15 bases separated the two germline ends. The length of the CDR3 is 17 residues. CDR1 and CDR2 from the germline V gene are MGHRA and YSYEKL. Here the CDR3 DNA reads TGCGCCAGCAGCCATTCGACAGGCCCTGGCTCTGGAAACACCATATATTTT. Translated, it gives CASSHSTGPGSGNTIYF.

The V and J genes are TRBV5-1 and TRBJ1-2, with TRBD1 as a possible D gene (6 bases). The CDR3 spans 12 residues. Germline CDR1 and CDR2: SGHRS and YFSETQ. V shed 5 bases and J shed 2 bases, with 7 bases lying between them. The CDR3 is CASRGGNYGYTF. The CDR3, as DNA: TGCGCCAGCAGAGGGGGGAACTATGGCTACACCTTC.

The rearrangement links TRBV27 to TRBJ1-1, with a possible D match to TRBD1 (6 bases). The CDR3 runs 16 residues. V was shortened by 3 bases and J by 5 bases, with 19 bases between the two germline ends. CDR1 and CDR2 from the germline V gene are MNHEY and SMNVEV (reference sequence). CDR3: CASSLDFRGRSTEAFF. As DNA, the CDR3 is TGTGCCAGCAGTTTGGATTTCCGGGGGCGGAGTACTGAAGCTTTCTTT.

The V gene is TRBV4-1, the J gene TRBJ1-4; weak D call: TRBD1 (5 bases). Trimming removed 3 bases at V and 0 bases at J, with 8 bases between. Germline CDR1 and CDR2: MGHRA and YSYEKL. The CDR3 contains 15 residues. In nucleotides, the CDR3 is TGCGCCAGCAGCCAGGGACCCGCAACTAATGAAAAACTGTTTTTT. Translating it yields CASSQGPATNEKLFF.

This chain connects TRBV19 to TRBJ1-2; 7 bases align to TRBD1. Germline assignment: CDR1 LNHDA and CDR2 SQIVND (reference sequence). This CDR3 is built from 14 residues. V dropped 4 bases and J dropped 7; count of bases not matched to a gene: 9. CDR3 coding DNA: TGTGCCAGTAGTACCATACAGGGGAATGGTGGCTACACCTTC. Encoded protein: CASSTIQGNGGYTF.

There are a few counts of this clone. J is TRBJ1-2 and V is TRBV27; 8 bases align to TRBD1. The germline V gene has CDR1 MNHEY and CDR2 SMNVEV (reference sequence). Trimming removed 7 bases from V and 2 bases from J; junction bases left unmatched: 3. There are 13 residues in the CDR3. The CDR3 protein is CASTPGGNYGYTF. The CDR3 DNA is TGTGCCAGCACCCCAGGGGGCAACTATGGCTACACCTTC.

The chain uses TRBV15 and TRBJ1-4, with D hard to call. V was pared by 1 base and J by 14 bases, with 14 bases between. The CDR3 extends over 13 amino acids. Per germline, CDR1 LNHNV and CDR2 YYDKDF (reference sequence). In DNA form, the CDR3 reads TGTGCCACCAGCAGAGCAGGTCTCATGGGGCTGTTTTTT. Residues: CATSRAGLMGLFF.

This chain links TRBV19 with TRBJ2-5; TRBD2 aligns across 11 bases. CDR1 and CDR2 from the germline V gene are LNHDA and SQIVND (reference sequence). The CDR3 consists of 15 residues. V trimming: 1 base; J trimming: 5 bases; junction bases outside the gene matches: 3. The chain's CDR3 is CASSIGWTSGETQYF. The CDR3 region has the DNA TGTGCCAGTAGTATAGGTTGGACTAGCGGGGAGACCCAGTACTTC.

V is TRBV5-1 and J is TRBJ1-2; TRBD1 matches 7 bases. V was clipped by 4 bases and J by 2 bases; unmatched bases: 5. The CDR3 covers 14 residues. Germline CDR1 SGHRS, CDR2 YFSETQ. The CDR3: CASSTGTENYGYTF. In DNA form, the CDR3 reads TGCGCCAGCAGCACCGGGACAGAAAACTATGGCTACACCTTC.

The chain has TRBV4-1 and TRBJ2-7, with 13 bases identical to TRBD2. The germline V gene encodes CDR1 MGHRA and CDR2 YSYEKL. The CDR3 covers 18 residues. The V segment lost 4 bases and the J segment 0 bases; nucleotides outside the gene matches: 9. This chain's CDR3 is CASSPNRGLAGSSYEQYF. CDR3 in DNA: TGCGCCAGCAGCCCTAATAGGGGACTAGCGGGGAGCTCCTACGAGCAGTACTTC.

The CDR3 here is CASSGSSGSPEFF. CDR3 sequence (DNA): TGTGCCAGCAGCGGAAGCTCCGGGAGTCCGGAGTTCTTC. This chain joins TRBV5-6 and TRBJ2-1; D is possibly TRBD2 (6 bases). The CDR3 extends over 13 amino acids. Germline V gene lookup returns CDR1 SGHDT and CDR2 YYEEEE. Trimming cost V 4 bases and J 14 bases, with 19 bases left between them.

V is TRBV9 and J is TRBJ2-1, with unresolved D. CDR3 size: 15 residues. CDR1 is SGDLS, CDR2 YYNGEE, per germline. Trimming removed 3 bases at V and 0 bases at J, with 10 bases between. DNA of the CDR3: TGTGCCAGCAGCGCAACAGTGAGCTCCTACAATGAGCAGTTCTTC. This codes for CASSATVSSYNEQFF.

V is TRBV7-2 and J is TRBJ1-2; a possible D gene is TRBD1 (5 bases). V was cut by 5 bases and J by 4 bases, with 11 bases left in between. CDR3 length: 13 amino acids. CDR1 SGHTA and CDR2 FQGNSA come from the germline V gene. CDR3 nucleotide sequence: TGTGCCAGCAGCCCGGGGGTTCTCTATGGCTACACCTTC. Translating it yields CASSPGVLYGYTF.

This chain connects TRBV10-1 to TRBJ2-1; 7 bases are a match to TRBD2. The CDR3 covers 15 residues. The germline V gene has CDR1 WNHNN and CDR2 SYGVQD (reference sequence). J was trimmed by 1 base and V by 2 bases; bases with no gene match: 2. Here the CDR3 reads CASSERAGSYNEQFF. As DNA, the CDR3 is TGCGCCAGCAGTGAGAGAGCGGGATCCTACAATGAGCAGTTCTTC.

This chain connects TRBV7-6 to TRBJ2-7, with TRBD2 identical over 7 bases. V lost 5 bases and J lost 5; bases outside the gene matches: 15. The germline V gene has CDR1 SGHVS and CDR2 FNYEAQ. There are 16 residues in the CDR3. The CDR3 is CASSNLWREGKDEQYF. The CDR3 DNA sequence: TGTGCCAGCAGCAATCTCTGGAGGGAGGGAAAAGACGAGCAGTACTTC. Supplemented by reference TRBV7-6 and TRBJ2-7, the full variable domain reads GAGVSQSPRYKVTKRGQDVALRCDPISGHVSLYWYRQALGQGPEFLTYFNYEAQQDKSGLPNDRFSAERPEGSISTLTIQRTEQRDSAMYRCASSNLWREGKDEQYFGPGTRLTVT.

The chain carries TRBV19 and TRBJ2-5; D not resolved. Germline assignment: CDR1 LNHDA and CDR2 SQIVND (reference sequence). V was pared by 3 bases and J by 1 base, with 6 bases between. The CDR3 extends over 13 amino acids. CDR3 bases: TGTGCCAGTAGTATCATCCCCCAAGAGACCCAGTACTTC. Amino acid sequence: CASSIIPQETQYF.

This chain links TRBV9 with TRBJ1-5, with 7 bases that match TRBD1. This CDR3 spans 15 amino acids. V shed 3 bases and J 4 bases; nucleotides not matched to a gene: 7. The germline V gene encodes CDR1 SGDLS and CDR2 YYNGEE. The CDR3 loop is CASSEAGTENQPQHF. Written as DNA, the CDR3 is TGTGCCAGCAGCGAAGCCGGGACAGAGAATCAGCCCCAGCATTTT.

This chain connects TRBV18 to TRBJ1-1, with 9 bases matching TRBD1. This CDR3 contains 19 residues. The V gene's germline CDR1 is KGHSH and CDR2 LQKENI. The J segment lost 0 bases and the V segment lost 4 bases, leaving 15 bases of the junction unmatched. In DNA, the CDR3 is TGTGCCAGCTCACAGGAGGTGGGCGGACAGGGGAAAATGAACACTGAAGCTTTCTTT. Translating it yields CASSQEVGGQGKMNTEAFF. Looking up the rest from reference TRBV18 and TRBJ1-1 gives the full variable domain: NAGVMQNPRHLVRRRGQEARLRCSPMKGHSHVYWYRQLPEEGLKFMVYLQKENIIDESGMPKERFSAEFPKEGPSILRIQQVVRGDSAAYFCASSQEVGGQGKMNTEAFFGQGTRLTVV.

This clone was counted only a few times. J is TRBJ1-1 and V is TRBV5-1; TRBD1 matches at 7 bases. Trimming at V came to 6 bases and at J to 5 bases, leaving 10 bases not matched to a gene. Germline CDR1 and CDR2: SGHRS and YFSETQ. The CDR3 is 14 amino acids. The CDR3 sequence is CASNTGQEGTEAFF. DNA for the CDR3: TGCGCCAGCAACACAGGACAGGAGGGGACTGAAGCTTTCTTT.

This CDR3 is CASRTVGRTHEQFF. Written as DNA, the CDR3 is TGTGCCAGCAGGACAGTAGGCAGAACCCATGAGCAGTTCTTC. The genes are TRBV7-9 and TRBJ2-1; perhaps TRBD1 as D (5 bases). With 6 bases removed from V and 8 bases from J, the gap between germline ends came to 17 bases. Germline CDR1 reads SEHNR; CDR2 reads FQNEAQ (reference sequence). The CDR3 covers 14 residues.

The V and J genes are TRBV6-5 and TRBJ2-7, with D possibly matching TRBD2 (6 bases). V dropped 2 bases and J dropped 2 bases, with 10 bases sitting between them. Germline CDR1 MNHEY, CDR2 SVGAGI. This CDR3 has 14 amino acids. CDR3: CASSYGGVAYEQYF. Written as DNA, the CDR3 is TGTGCCAGCAGTTACGGAGGGGTCGCCTACGAGCAGTACTTC.